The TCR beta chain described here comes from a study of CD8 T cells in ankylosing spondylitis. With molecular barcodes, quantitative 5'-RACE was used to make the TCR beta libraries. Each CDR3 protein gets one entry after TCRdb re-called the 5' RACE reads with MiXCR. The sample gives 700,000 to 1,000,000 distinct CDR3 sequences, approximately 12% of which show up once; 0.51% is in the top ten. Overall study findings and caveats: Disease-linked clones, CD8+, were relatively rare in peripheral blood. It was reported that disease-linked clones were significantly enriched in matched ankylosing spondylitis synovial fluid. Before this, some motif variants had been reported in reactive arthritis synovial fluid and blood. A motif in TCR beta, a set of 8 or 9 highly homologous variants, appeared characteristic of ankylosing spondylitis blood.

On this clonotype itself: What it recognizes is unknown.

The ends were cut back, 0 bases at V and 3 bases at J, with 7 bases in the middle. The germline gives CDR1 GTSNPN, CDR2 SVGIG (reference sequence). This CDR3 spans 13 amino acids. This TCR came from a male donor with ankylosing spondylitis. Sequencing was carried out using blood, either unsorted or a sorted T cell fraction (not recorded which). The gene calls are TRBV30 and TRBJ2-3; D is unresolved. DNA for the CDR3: TGTGCCTGGAGTGTATTCGGTACAGATACGCAGTATTTT. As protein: CAWSVFGTDTQYF. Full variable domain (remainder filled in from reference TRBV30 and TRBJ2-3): SQTIHQWPATLVQPVGSPLSLECTVEGTSNPNLYWYRQAAGRGLQLLFYSVGIGQISSEVPQNLSASRPQDRQFILSSKKLLLSDSGFYLCAWSVFGTDTQYFGPGTRLTVL.